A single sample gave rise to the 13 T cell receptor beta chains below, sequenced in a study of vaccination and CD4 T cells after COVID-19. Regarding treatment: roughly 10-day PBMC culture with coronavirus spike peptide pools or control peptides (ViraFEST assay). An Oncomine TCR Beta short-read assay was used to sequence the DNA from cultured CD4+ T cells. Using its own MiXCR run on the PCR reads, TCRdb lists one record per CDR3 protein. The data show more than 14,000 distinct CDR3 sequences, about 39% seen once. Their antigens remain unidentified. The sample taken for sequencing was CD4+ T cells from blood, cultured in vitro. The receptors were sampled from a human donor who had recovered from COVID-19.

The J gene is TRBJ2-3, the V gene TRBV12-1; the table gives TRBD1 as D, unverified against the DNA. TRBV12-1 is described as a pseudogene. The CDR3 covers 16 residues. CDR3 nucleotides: TGTGCCAGCAGCTTTGCCCAGGGGGTCGTCACAGATACGCAGTATTTT. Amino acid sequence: CASSFAQGVVTDTQYF.

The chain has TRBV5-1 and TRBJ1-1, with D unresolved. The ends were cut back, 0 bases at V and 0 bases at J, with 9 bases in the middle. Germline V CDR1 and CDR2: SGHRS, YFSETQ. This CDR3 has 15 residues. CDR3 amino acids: CASSLDPGMNTEAFF. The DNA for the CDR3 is TGCGCCAGCAGCTTGGACCCAGGAATGAACACTGAAGCTTTCTTT.

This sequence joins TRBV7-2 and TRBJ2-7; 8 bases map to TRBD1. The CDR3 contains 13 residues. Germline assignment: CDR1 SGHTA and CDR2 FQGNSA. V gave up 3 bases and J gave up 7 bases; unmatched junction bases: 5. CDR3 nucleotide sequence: TGTGCCAGCAGCTTGCAGGGGGCGAGGGAGCAGTACTTC. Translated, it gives CASSLQGAREQYF.

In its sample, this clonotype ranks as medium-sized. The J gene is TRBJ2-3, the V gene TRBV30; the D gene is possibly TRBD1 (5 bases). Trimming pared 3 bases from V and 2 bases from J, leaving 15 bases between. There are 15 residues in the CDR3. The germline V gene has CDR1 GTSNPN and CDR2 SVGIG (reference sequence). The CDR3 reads CAWSLGLRYTDTQYF. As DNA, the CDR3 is TGTGCCTGGAGCCTGGGGCTTCGCTACACAGATACGCAGTATTTT.

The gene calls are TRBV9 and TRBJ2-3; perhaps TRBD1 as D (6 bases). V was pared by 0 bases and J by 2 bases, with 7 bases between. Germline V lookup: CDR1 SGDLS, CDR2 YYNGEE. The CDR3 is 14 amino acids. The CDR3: CASSVAGATDTQYF. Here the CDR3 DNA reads TGTGCCAGCAGCGTAGCAGGGGCCACAGATACGCAGTATTTT.

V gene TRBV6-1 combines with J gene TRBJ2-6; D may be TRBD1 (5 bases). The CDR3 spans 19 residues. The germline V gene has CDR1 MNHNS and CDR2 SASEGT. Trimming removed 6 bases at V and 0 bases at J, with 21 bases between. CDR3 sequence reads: CASSPGSRAPLSGANVLTF. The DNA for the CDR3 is TGTGCCAGCAGCCCCGGAAGCAGGGCCCCCCTCTCTGGGGCCAACGTCCTGACTTTC.

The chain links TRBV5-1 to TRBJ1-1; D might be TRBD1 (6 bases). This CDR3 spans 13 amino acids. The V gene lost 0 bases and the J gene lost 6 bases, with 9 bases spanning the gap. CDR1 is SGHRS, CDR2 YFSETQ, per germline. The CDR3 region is CASSLASGAEAFF. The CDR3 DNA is TGCGCCAGCAGCTTGGCCTCAGGGGCTGAAGCTTTCTTT.

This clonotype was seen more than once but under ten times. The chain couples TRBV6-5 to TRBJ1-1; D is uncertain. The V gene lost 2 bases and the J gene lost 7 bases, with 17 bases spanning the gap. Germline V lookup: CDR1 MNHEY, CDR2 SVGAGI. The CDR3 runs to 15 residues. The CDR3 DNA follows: TGTGCCAGCAGTTACAGTGAAGCCCTTTGGTTTGAAGCTTTCTTT. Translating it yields CASSYSEALWFEAFF.

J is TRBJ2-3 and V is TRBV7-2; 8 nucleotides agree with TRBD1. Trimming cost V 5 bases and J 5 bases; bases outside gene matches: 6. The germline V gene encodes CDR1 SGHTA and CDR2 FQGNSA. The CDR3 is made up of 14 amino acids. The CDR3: CASSPMTGEDTQYF. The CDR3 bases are TGTGCCAGCAGCCCTATGACAGGGGAAGATACGCAGTATTTT.

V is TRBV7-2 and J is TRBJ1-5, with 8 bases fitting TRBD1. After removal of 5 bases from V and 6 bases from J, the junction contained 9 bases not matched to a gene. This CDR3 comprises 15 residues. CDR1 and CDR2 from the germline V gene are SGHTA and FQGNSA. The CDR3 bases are TGTGCCAGCAGCCCAAGGGCAGGGGGCGGTCAGCCCCAGCATTTT. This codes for CASSPRAGGGQPQHF.

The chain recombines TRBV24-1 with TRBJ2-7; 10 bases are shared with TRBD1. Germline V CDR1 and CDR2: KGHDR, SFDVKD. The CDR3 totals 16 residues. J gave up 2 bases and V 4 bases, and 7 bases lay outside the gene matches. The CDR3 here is CATSDRTGTGAYEQYF. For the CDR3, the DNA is TGTGCCACCAGTGACCGCACCGGGACAGGGGCCTACGAGCAGTACTTC.

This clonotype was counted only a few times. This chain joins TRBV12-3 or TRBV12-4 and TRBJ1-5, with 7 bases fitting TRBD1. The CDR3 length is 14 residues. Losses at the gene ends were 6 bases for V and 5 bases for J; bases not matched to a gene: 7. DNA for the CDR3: TGTGCCAGCAGCCTTCGACAGGGCGATCAGCCCCAGCATTTT. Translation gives CASSLRQGDQPQHF.

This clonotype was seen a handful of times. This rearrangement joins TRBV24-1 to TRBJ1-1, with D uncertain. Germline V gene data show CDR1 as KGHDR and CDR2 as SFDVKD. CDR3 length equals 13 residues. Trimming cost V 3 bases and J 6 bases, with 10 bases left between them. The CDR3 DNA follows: TGTGCCACCAGTGATCCCCTGGTCCCTGAAGCTTTCTTT. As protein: CATSDPLVPEAFF.